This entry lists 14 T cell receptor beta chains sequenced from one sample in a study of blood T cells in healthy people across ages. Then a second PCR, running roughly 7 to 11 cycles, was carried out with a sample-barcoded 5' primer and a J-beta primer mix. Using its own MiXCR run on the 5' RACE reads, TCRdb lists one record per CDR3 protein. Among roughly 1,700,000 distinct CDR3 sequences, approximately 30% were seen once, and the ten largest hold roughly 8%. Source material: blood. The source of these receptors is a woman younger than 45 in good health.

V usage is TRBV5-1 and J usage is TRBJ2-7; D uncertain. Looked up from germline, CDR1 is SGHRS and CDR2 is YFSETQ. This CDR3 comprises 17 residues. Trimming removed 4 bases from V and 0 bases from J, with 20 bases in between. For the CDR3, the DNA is TGCGCCAGCAGCCGAAGGGTAGTTCAGGACGTCTCCTACGAGCAGTACTTC. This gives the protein CASSRRVVQDVSYEQYF.

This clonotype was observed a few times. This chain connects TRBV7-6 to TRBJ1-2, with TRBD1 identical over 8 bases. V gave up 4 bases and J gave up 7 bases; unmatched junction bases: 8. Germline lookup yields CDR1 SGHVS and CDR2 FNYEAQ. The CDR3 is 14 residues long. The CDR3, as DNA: TGTGCCAGCAGCTCCCAGACAGGGGTCGCTGGCTACACCTTC. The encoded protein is CASSSQTGVAGYTF.

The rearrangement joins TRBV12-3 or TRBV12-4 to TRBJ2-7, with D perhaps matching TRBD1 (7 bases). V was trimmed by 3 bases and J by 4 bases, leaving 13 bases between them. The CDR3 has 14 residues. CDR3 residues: CASSLEQGRYEQYF. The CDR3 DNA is TGTGCCAGCAGTTTGGAACAGGGGAGGTACGAGCAGTACTTC.

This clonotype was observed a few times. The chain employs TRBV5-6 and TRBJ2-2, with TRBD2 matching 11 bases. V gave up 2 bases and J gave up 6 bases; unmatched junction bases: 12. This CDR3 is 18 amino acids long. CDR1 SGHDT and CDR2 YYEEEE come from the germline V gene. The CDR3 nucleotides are TGTGCCAGCAGCTTTTTAACTAGCGGGAGTTATGTCGCCGGGGAGCTGTTTTTT. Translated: CASSFLTSGSYVAGELFF.

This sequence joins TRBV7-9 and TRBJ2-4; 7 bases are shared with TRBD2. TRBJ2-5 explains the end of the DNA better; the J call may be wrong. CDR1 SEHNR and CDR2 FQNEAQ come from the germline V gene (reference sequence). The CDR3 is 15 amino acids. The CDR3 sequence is CASSFRQGGQETQYF. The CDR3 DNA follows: TGTGCCAGCAGCTTCCGGCAGGGAGGGCAAGAGACCCAGTACTTC.

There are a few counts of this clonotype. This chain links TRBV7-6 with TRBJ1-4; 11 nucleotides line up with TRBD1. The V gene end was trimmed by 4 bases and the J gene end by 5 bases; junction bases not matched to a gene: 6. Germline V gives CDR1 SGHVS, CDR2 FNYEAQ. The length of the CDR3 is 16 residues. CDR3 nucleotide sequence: TGTGCCAGCAGCTCTTGGCGGGACAGGGGGAATGAAAAACTGTTTTTT. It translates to CASSSWRDRGNEKLFF.

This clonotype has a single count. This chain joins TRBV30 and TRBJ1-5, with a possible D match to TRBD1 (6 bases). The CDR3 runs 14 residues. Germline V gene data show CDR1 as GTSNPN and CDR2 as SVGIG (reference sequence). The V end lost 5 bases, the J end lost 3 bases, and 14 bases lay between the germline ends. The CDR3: CAWQTGIDNQPQHF. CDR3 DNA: TGTGCCTGGCAAACAGGGATAGACAATCAGCCCCAGCATTTT.

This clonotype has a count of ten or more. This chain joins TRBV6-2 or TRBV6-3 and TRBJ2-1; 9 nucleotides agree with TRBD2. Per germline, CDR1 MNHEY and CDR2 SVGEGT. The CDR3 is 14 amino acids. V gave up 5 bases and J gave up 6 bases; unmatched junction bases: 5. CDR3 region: CASSQTSGRNEQFF. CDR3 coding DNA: TGTGCCAGCAGTCAGACTAGCGGACGCAATGAGCAGTTCTTC.

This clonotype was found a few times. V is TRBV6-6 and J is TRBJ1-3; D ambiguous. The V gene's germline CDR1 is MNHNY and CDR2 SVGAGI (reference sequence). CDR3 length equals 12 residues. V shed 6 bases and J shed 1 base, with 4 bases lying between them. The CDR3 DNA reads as TGTGCCAGCAGGGATTCTGGAAACACCATATATTTT. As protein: CASRDSGNTIYF.

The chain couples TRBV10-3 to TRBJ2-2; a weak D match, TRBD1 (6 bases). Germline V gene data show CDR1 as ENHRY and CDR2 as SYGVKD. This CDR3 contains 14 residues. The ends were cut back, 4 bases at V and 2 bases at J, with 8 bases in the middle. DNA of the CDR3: TGTGCCATCAGTGCACAGGGAAACACCGGGGAGCTGTTTTTT. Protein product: CAISAQGNTGELFF.

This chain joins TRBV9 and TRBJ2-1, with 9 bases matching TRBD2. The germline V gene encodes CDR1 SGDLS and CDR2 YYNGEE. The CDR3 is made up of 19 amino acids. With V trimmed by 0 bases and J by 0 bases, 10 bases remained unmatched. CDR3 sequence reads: CASSVGRASGASSYNEQFF. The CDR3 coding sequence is TGTGCCAGCAGCGTAGGCAGGGCTAGCGGGGCAAGCTCCTACAATGAGCAGTTCTTC. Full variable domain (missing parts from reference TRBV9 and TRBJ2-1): DSGVTQTPKHLITATGQRVTLRCSPRSGDLSVYWYQQSLDQGLQFLIQYYNGEERAKGNILERFSAQQFPDLHSELNLSSLELGDSALYFCASSVGRASGASSYNEQFFGPGTRLTVL.

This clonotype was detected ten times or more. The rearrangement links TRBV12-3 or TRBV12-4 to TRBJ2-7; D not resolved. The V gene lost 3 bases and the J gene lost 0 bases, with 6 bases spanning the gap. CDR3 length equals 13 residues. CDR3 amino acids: CASSFSPSYEQYF. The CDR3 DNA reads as TGTGCCAGCAGTTTTTCACCCTCCTACGAGCAGTACTTC.

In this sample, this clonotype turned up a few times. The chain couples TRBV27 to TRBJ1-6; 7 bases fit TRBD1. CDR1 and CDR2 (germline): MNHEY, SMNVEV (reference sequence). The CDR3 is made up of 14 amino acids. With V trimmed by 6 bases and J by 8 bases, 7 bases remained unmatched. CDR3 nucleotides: TGTGCCAGCAGCCTACAGGGGCGCGATTCACCCCTCCACTTT. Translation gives CASSLQGRDSPLHF.

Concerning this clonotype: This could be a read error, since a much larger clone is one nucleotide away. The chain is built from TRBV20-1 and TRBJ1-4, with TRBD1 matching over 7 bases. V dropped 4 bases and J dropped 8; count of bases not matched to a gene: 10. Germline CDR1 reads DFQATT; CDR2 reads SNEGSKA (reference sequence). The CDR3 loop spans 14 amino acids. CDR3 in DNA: TGCAGTGCTACATCGGAGAAGGGGGCCGAAAAACTGTTTTTT. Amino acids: CSATSEKGAEKLFF.